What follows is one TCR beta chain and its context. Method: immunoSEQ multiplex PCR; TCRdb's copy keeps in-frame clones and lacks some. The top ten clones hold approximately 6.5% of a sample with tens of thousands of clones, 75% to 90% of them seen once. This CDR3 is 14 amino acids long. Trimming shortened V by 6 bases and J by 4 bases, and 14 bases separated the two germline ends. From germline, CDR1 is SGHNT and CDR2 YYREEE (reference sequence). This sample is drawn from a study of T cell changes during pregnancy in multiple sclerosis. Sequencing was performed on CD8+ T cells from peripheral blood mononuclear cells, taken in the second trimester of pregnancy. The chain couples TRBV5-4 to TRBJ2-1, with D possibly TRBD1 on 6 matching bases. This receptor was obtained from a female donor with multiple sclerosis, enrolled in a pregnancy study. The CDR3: CASTPRTDYNEQFF. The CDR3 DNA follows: TGTGCCAGCACCCCAAGGACAGATTACAATGAGCAGTTCTTC.